The following is a TCR beta chain sequence with its context. The data are from a study of blood T cells in healthy people across ages. The V end lost 5 bases, the J end lost 4 bases, and 11 bases lay between the germline ends. Germline values: CDR1 SGHTA, CDR2 FQGTGA. This CDR3 spans 13 amino acids. The authors ran a second PCR of 7 to 11 cycles using a sample-barcoded 5' primer and a J-beta primer mix. One entry per CDR3 protein results from TCRdb running MiXCR on the 5' RACE reads. The table shows nearly 800,000 distinct CDR3 sequences, with approximately 25% occurring only once. The sample was also linked to a second study, of T cells of mothers and their children. From that second work: Mothers gave over 8 million TCR beta CDR3 reads each, and children about 3 million each.

This clonotype originated in a boy aged 5-17 years in good health. The specimen sequenced was blood. The V and J genes are TRBV7-3 and TRBJ1-1; D gene uncertain. CDR3: CASSPGIRTEAFF. The CDR3 region has the DNA TGTGCCAGCAGCCCTGGCATCCGCACTGAAGCTTTCTTT.